This is a list of T cell receptor beta chains from one sample in a study of molecular identifiers for immune sequencing clone quantification. TCRdb used MiXCR to reprocess the PCR reads, holding one entry per CDR3 protein. Of under 65,000 distinct CDR3 sequences listed, 20% to 25% are singletons. Sequencing was done on a sample of naive CD8+ T cells from blood, with Jurkat cell RNA spiked in. All receptors come from a human donor in good health. Some libraries in this study had Jurkat cell RNA spiked in. Each CDR3 is given with its conserved first and last residue. Each record gives: clone size, D gene, J gene, V gene, CDR3 DNA, CDR3 protein. D genes are given only for firm matches. Clone size is not always given. Where it is, it says once, few, many or a class for expanded clones.

many . TRBJ2-5 TRBV13 TGTGCCAGCAGCCCGCGCTATCAAGAGACCCAGTACTTC CASSPRYQETQYF
many . TRBJ2-5 TRBV5-1 TGCGCCAGCAGCTTGGTTTGGAACCAAGAGACCCAGTACTTC CASSLVWNQETQYF
many . TRBJ2-7 TRBV20-1 TGCAGTGCTAGAGTTGACCCCTCCTACGAGCAGTACTTC CSARVDPSYEQYF
many . TRBJ2-1 TRBV28 TGTGCCAGCAGTTGGGTCGAGCTAAACAATGAGCAGTTCTTC CASSWVELNNEQFF
many . TRBJ2-5 TRBV7-8 TGTGCCAGCAGCTTATGGGGGCAAGAGACCCAGTACTTC CASSLWGQETQYF
few . TRBJ1-1 TRBV6-5 TGTGCCAGCAGTTACAGTGCGGACACTGAAGCTTTCTTT CASSYSADTEAFF
many . TRBJ1-1 TRBV28 TGTGCCAGCACCCTCAGCCTTATGAACACTGAAGCTTTCTTT CASTLSLMNTEAFF
many . TRBJ2-1 TRBV19 TGTGCCAGTAAGGGCAGCCCTTCCTACAATGAGCAGTTCTTC CASKGSPSYNEQFF
many . TRBJ1-5 TRBV7-2 TGTGCCAGCAGCTTGATGGGGCAGCCCCAGCATTTT CASSLMGQPQHF
many . TRBJ2-7 TRBV30 TGTGCCTGGAGTGCCCCTGCAGGGTACTACGAGCAGTACTTC CAWSAPAGYYEQYF
many . TRBJ1-1 TRBV20-1 TGCAGTGCTAAGGGAGACCTATTGAACACTGAAGCTTTCTTT CSAKGDLLNTEAFF
. . TRBJ2-3 TRBV6-2/TRBV6-3 TGTGCCAGCACCCTACCGCAGGGTTGGGGCACAGATACGCAGTATTTT CASTLPQGWGTDTQYF
few TRBD2 TRBJ2-3 TRBV6-5 TGTGCCAGCAGTTACTCGACTAGCGGGGGTGTGAGCACAGATACGCAGTATTTT CASSYSTSGGVSTDTQYF
. TRBD1 TRBJ1-5 TRBV27 TGTGCCAGCAGGGATTTACAGGGGTTTCAGCCCCAGCATTTT CASRDLQGFQPQHF
many TRBD1 TRBJ2-7 TRBV7-9 TGTGCCAGCAGCCCCCCGGGACAGGGGCCTCCCTACGAGCAGTACTTC CASSPPGQGPPYEQYF
many TRBD1 TRBJ2-3 TRBV29-1 TGCAGCGTTGAGGGAATGATATGGACAGGGAGTGTGTCAGATACGCAGTATTTT CSVEGMIWTGSVSDTQYF
many . TRBJ1-4 TRBV7-2 TGTGCCAGCAGCTCCCCCCCCAATGAAAAACTGTTTTTT CASSSPPNEKLFF
many . TRBJ1-1 TRBV30 TGTGCCTGGAGTGCCCTGGTGGGCTCTGAAGCTTTCTTT CAWSALVGSEAFF
. TRBD1 TRBJ2-7 TRBV29-1 TGCAGCGTGGGGACAGGGAACGAGCAGTACTTC CSVGTGNEQYF
. . TRBJ2-1 TRBV4-1 TGCGCCCGCAGCTACCGGGCCAGGGACTACAATGAGCAGTTCTTC CARSYRARDYNEQFF
few TRBD1 TRBJ2-7 TRBV20-1 TGCAGTGCCGCGTCGGGACAGGCGGCCTACGAGCAGTACTTC CSAASGQAAYEQYF
many TRBD2 TRBJ2-1 TRBV4-1 TGCGCCACTGCATTTAGCGGGAGGGCGTACAATGAGCAGTTCTTC CATAFSGRAYNEQFF
many TRBD2 TRBJ2-5 TRBV29-1 TGCAGCGTTGAAGAGGGGGGGACGTTTGAGACCCAGTACTTC CSVEEGGTFETQYF
. . TRBJ1-1 TRBV28 TGTGCCAGCAGAAAACAACTGAACACTGAAGCTTTCTTT CASRKQLNTEAFF
many TRBD1 TRBJ1-1 TRBV6-2/TRBV6-3 TGTGCCAGCAGTCTACCTTTGACAGGGGCTACTGACACTGAAGCTTTCTTT CASSLPLTGATDTEAFF